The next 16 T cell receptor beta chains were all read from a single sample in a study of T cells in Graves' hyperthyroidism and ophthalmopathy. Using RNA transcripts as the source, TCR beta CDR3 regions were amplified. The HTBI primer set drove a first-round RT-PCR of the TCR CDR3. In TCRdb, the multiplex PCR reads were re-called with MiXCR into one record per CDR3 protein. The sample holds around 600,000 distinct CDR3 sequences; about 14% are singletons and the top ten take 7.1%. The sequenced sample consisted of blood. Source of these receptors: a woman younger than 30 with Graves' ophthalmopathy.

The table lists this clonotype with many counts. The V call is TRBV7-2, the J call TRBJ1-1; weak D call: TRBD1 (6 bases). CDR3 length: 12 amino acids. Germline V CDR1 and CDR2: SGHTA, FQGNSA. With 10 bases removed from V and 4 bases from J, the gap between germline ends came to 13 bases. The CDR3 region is CATHRASTEAFF. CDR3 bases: TGTGCCACCCACAGGGCGAGCACTGAAGCTTTCTTT.

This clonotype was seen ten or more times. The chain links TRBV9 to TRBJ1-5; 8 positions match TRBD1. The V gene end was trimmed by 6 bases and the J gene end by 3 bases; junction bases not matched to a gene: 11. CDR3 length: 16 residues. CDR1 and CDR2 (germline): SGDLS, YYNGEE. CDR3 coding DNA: TGTGCCAGCACCGCTGGAGCAGGGGGCGACAATCAGCCCCAGCATTTT. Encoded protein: CASTAGAGGDNQPQHF.

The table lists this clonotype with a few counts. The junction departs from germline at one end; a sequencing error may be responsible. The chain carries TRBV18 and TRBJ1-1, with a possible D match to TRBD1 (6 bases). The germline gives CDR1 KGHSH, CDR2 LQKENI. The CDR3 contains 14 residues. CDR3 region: CASSAGQGSTEASF. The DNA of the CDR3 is TGTGCCAGCTCAGCTGGGCAGGGGAGCACTGAAGCTTCCTTT.

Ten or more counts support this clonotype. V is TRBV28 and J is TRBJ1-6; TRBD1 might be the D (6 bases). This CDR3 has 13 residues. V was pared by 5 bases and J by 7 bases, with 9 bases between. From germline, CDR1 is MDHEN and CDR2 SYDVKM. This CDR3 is CASSRQGNSPLHF. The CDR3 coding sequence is TGTGCCAGCAGTCGGCAGGGGAATTCACCCCTCCACTTT.

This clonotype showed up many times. CDR3 region: CATSPIDSYEQYF. In nucleotides, the CDR3 is TGTGCCACCAGTCCCATTGACTCCTACGAGCAGTACTTC. The rearrangement joins TRBV24-1 to TRBJ2-7, with D unresolved. V shed 6 bases and J shed 0 bases, with 8 bases lying between them. CDR3 size: 13 residues. Germline lookup yields CDR1 KGHDR and CDR2 SFDVKD.

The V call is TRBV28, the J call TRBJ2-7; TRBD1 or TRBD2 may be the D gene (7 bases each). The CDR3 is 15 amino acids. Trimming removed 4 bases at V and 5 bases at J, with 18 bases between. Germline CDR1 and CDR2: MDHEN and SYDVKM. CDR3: CASSSPARGGHEQYF. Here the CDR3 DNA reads TGTGCCAGCAGTTCACCAGCCAGGGGGGGCCACGAGCAGTACTTC. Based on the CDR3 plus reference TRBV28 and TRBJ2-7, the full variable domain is DVKVTQSSRYLVKRTGEKVFLECVQDMDHENMFWYRQDPGLGLRLIYFSYDVKMKEKGDIPEGYSVSREKKERFSLILESASTNQTSMYLCASSSPARGGHEQYFGPGTRLTVT.

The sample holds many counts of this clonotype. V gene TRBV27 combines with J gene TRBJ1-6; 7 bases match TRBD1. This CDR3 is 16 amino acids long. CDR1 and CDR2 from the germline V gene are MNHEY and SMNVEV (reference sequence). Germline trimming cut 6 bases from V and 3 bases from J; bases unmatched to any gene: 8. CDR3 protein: CASRLDRDLYNSPLHF. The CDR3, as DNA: TGTGCCAGCAGACTCGACAGGGACCTCTATAATTCACCCCTCCACTTT.

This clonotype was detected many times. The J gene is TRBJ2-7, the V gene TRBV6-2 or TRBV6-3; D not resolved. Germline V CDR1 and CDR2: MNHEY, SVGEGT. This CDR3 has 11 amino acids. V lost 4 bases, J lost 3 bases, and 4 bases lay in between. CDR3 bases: TGTGCCAGCAGTTTTGACTACGAGCAGTACTTC. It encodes CASSFDYEQYF.

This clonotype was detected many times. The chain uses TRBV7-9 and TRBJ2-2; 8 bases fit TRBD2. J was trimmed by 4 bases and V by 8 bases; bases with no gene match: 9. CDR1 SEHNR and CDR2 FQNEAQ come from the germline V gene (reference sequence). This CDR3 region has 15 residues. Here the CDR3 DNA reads TGTGCCAGCCCTCCGGGACTAGTGGCCACCGGGGAGCTGTTTTTT. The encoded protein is CASPPGLVATGELFF. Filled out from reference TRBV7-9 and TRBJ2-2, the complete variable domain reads DTGVSQNPRHKITKRGQNVTFRCDPISEHNRLYWYRQTLGQGPEFLTYFQNEAQLEKSRLLSDRFSAERPKGSFSTLEIQRTEQGDSAMYLCASPPGLVATGELFFGEGSRLTVL.

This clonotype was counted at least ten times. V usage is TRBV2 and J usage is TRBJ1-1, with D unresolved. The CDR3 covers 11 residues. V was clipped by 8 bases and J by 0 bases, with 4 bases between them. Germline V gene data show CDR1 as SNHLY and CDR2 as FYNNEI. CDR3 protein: CASAMNTEAFF. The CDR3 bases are TGTGCCAGCGCTATGAACACTGAAGCTTTCTTT.

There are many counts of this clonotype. The CDR3 is CASGLLTYEQYF. The CDR3, as DNA: TGTGCCAGCGGACTACTCACCTACGAGCAGTACTTC. The chain uses TRBV2 and TRBJ2-7; a weak D match, TRBD2 (6 bases). Between the trimmed V and J ends, which lost 8 bases and 2 bases, there was a span of 10 bases. Germline V lookup: CDR1 SNHLY, CDR2 FYNNEI. This CDR3 contains 12 residues. The full variable domain, its missing parts supplied by reference TRBV2 and TRBJ2-7, is EPEVTQTPSHQVTQMGQEVILRCVPISNHLYFYWYRQILGQKVEFLVSFYNNEISEKSEIFDDQFSVERPDGSNFTLKIRSTKLEDSAMYFCASGLLTYEQYFGPGTRLTVT.

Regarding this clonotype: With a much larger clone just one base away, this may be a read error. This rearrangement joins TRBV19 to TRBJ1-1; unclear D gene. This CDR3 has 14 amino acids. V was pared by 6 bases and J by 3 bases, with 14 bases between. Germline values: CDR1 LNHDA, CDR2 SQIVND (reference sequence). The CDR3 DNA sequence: TGTGCCAGTAGGTCCGGCCCAGCCGACACTGAAGCTTTCTTT. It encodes CASRSGPADTEAFF.

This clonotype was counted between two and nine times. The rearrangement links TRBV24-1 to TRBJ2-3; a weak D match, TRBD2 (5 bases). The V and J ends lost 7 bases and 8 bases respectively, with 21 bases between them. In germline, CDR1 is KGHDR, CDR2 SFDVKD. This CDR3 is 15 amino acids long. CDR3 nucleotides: TGTGCCACCAGCCCCGGGCCATCCACCCGGGGTACGCAGTATTTT. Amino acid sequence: CATSPGPSTRGTQYF.

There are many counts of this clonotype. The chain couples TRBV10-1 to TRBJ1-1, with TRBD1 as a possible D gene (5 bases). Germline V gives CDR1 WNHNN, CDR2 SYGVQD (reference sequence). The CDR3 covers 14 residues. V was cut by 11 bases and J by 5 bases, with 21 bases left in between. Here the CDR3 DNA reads TGCGCCGGACAACTATCGGGGAGGCGGACTGAAGCTTTCTTT. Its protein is CAGQLSGRRTEAFF.

CDR3 bases: TGTGCCAGCAGCGTAGGGACAGGGGAGGAGACCCAGTACTTC. Encoded protein: CASSVGTGEETQYF. The rearrangement uses TRBV9 and TRBJ2-5; TRBD1 matches at 9 bases. The CDR3 covers 14 residues. The junction had 2 bases not matched to a gene; V was cut back by 0 bases and J by 5 bases. In germline, CDR1 is SGDLS, CDR2 YYNGEE.

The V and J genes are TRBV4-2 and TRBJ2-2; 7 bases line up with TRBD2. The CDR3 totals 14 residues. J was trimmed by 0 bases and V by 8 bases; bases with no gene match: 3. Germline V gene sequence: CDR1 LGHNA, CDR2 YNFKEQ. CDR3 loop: CASRGGANTGELFF. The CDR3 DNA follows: TGTGCCAGCCGGGGAGGGGCGAACACCGGGGAGCTGTTTTTT.